The clone carrying this T cell receptor beta chain has only a few counts. Antigen unknown. A read error may explain this, as a much larger clone is one base away. The record originates from a study of T cells in Graves' hyperthyroidism and ophthalmopathy. Study-wide findings and caveats: The majority of expanded thyroid clonotypes above 0.001 also appeared in blood. The authors' 13 V-J model separated ophthalmopathy from stable hyperthyroidism.

Germline assignment: CDR1 KGHSH and CDR2 LQKENI. The CDR3 contains 16 residues. Trimming took 3 bases from V and 5 from J, leaving 17 bases between them. Out of 10 ml of fresh peripheral blood came the PBMCs. Authors of the study amplified TCR beta CDR3 regions from RNA transcripts. The HTBI primer set drove a first-round RT-PCR of the TCR CDR3. TCRdb redid the calling of the multiplex PCR reads with MiXCR, one entry per CDR3 protein. The sample has some 720,000 distinct CDR3 sequences, roughly 15% seen once; the top ten hold approximately 8%. The origin of this receptor is a man younger than 35 with Graves' hyperthyroidism. This rearrangement joins TRBV18 to TRBJ2-1; D not certain. The sample was blood. The CDR3 region is CASSPPEEPNHNEQFF. The CDR3 DNA follows: TGTGCCAGCTCACCTCCCGAGGAACCCAACCACAATGAGCAGTTCTTC.